The 13 T cell receptor beta chains listed next were all sequenced from one sample in a study of blood T cell repertoires in COVID-19. Profiling relied on immunoSEQ multiplex PCR, and the TCRdb table lists in-frame clones only, not all of them. The sample consists of some 190,000 clones, about 86% of them appearing once. Sequenced input: PBMCs or T cells enriched from blood (not recorded which). The source is a woman in her forties in a cohort exposed to, infected with or recovered from COVID-19 (not recorded which).

J is TRBJ1-1 and V is TRBV7-9; 7 positions agree with TRBD1. The CDR3 has 15 residues. The germline V gene has CDR1 SEHNR and CDR2 FQNEAQ (reference sequence). V was pared by 2 bases and J by 0 bases, with 3 bases of the junction left unmatched. CDR3 amino acids: CASSLSTGLNTEAFF. The CDR3, as DNA: TGTGCCAGCAGCTTATCGACAGGGTTGAACACTGAAGCTTTCTTT.

This clone was seen just once. V is TRBV30 and J is TRBJ2-7; D might be TRBD2 (5 bases). The germline gives CDR1 GTSNPN, CDR2 SVGIG (reference sequence). This CDR3 region has 13 residues. The germline V and J ends were trimmed by 7 bases and 0 bases, with 13 bases remaining between them. The CDR3 coding sequence is TGTGCCTTCCGCGGGCCCCCCTCCTACGAGCAGTACTTC. As protein: CAFRGPPSYEQYF.

V gene TRBV2 combines with J gene TRBJ1-2; D may be TRBD1 (5 bases). Trimming took off 6 bases at V and 2 bases at J, with 13 bases between the two ends. CDR1 and CDR2 from the germline V gene are SNHLY and FYNNEI. The CDR3 consists of 14 residues. CDR3 bases: TGTGCCAGCAGCCGAACAGGAGCAAACTATGGCTACACCTTC. This sequence encodes CASSRTGANYGYTF.

This chain uses TRBV30 with TRBJ1-3; 9 nucleotides agree with TRBD1. CDR1 and CDR2 (germline): GTSNPN, SVGIG (reference sequence). This CDR3 comprises 15 residues. V was pared by 5 bases and J by 3 bases, with 8 bases of the junction left unmatched. For the CDR3, the DNA is TGTGCCTGGTTCCGACAGGGGGAAGATGGAAACACCATATATTTT. This codes for CAWFRQGEDGNTIYF.

The rearrangement links TRBV28 to TRBJ2-1; the match to TRBD2 covers 7 bases. The ends lost 3 bases at V and 0 bases at J; junction bases unmatched: 2. Per the germline V gene, CDR1 is MDHEN and CDR2 is SYDVKM. The CDR3 consists of 15 residues. Here the CDR3 reads CASSFGGGSYNEQFF. The CDR3 coding sequence is TGTGCCAGCAGTTTCGGCGGGGGCTCCTACAATGAGCAGTTCTTC.

This chain joins TRBV28 and TRBJ2-1; 7 bases align to TRBD1. Trimming at V came to 6 bases and at J to 5 bases, leaving 7 bases not matched to a gene. The length of the CDR3 is 14 residues. Germline CDR1 and CDR2: MDHEN and SYDVKM. As DNA, the CDR3 is TGTGCCAGCAGCAATCCTGGACAGGACAATGAGCAGTTCTTC. Its translation is CASSNPGQDNEQFF.

This chain joins TRBV6-5 and TRBJ2-2; D ambiguous. CDR3 size: 14 residues. In germline, CDR1 is MNHEY, CDR2 SVGAGI. Trimming took off 2 bases at V and 2 bases at J, with 6 bases between the two ends. Here the CDR3 DNA reads TGTGCCAGCAGTTACGCGGTAAACACCGGGGAGCTGTTTTTT. Translating it yields CASSYAVNTGELFF.

The gene calls are TRBV27 and TRBJ2-1, with D perhaps matching TRBD1 (5 bases). Trimming removed 6 bases at V and 3 bases at J, with 18 bases between. Germline values: CDR1 MNHEY, CDR2 SMNVEV (reference sequence). The CDR3 runs 16 residues. The CDR3 spells CASSTIGSQGYNEQFF. In DNA form, the CDR3 reads TGTGCCAGCAGCACTATCGGCTCGCAGGGCTACAATGAGCAGTTCTTC.

V is TRBV2 and J is TRBJ1-6; D unresolved. The CDR3 consists of 15 residues. V gave up 0 bases and J gave up 9 bases, with 12 bases separating them. The V gene's germline CDR1 is SNHLY and CDR2 FYNNEI. The CDR3 here is CASSEALMRGSPLHF. The CDR3 DNA reads as TGTGCCAGCAGTGAAGCGTTGATGCGGGGTTCACCCCTCCACTTT. The whole variable domain, filled in from reference TRBV2 and TRBJ1-6, reads EPEVTQTPSHQVTQMGQEVILRCVPISNHLYFYWYRQILGQKVEFLVSFYNNEISEKSEIFDDQFSVERPDGSNFTLKIRSTKLEDSAMYFCASSEALMRGSPLHFGNGTRLTVT.

This chain links TRBV6-8 with TRBJ1-4; D not certain. The CDR3 runs to 16 residues. Trimming removed 7 bases from V and 4 bases from J, with 19 bases in between. Germline V gives CDR1 MNHGY, CDR2 SAAAGT. CDR3 loop: CASTFLRLVFNEKLFF. CDR3 DNA sequence: TGTGCCAGCACCTTTTTACGTTTAGTTTTTAATGAAAAACTGTTTTTT.

This rearrangement joins TRBV4-3 to TRBJ2-1, with 7 bases fitting TRBD2. This CDR3 comprises 18 residues. V trimming: 2 bases; J trimming: 3 bases; junction bases outside the gene matches: 13. Germline CDR1 and CDR2: LGHNA and YSLEER. The CDR3 DNA reads as TGCGCCAGCAGCCAACCCCCCTTAGCGGGTCGGGTCTACAATGAGCAGTTCTTC. The encoded protein is CASSQPPLAGRVYNEQFF.

V usage is TRBV2 and J usage is TRBJ2-1; TRBD2 aligns across 10 bases. The CDR3 length is 14 residues. CDR1 and CDR2 (germline): SNHLY, FYNNEI. The V gene end was trimmed by 6 bases and the J gene end by 5 bases; junction bases not matched to a gene: 4. CDR3 protein: CASSPSGSDNEQFF. CDR3 coding DNA: TGTGCCAGCAGCCCTAGCGGGAGTGACAATGAGCAGTTCTTC.

The count of this clone is one. A junction boundary mismatches the germline segment, possibly from a read error. Other DNA sequences in the sample encode the same CDR3. The rearrangement uses TRBV5-4 and TRBJ1-6, with TRBD1 matching 11 bases. The CDR3 has 15 residues. The germline CDR1 and CDR2 sequences are SGHNT and YYREEE (reference sequence). The CDR3 protein is CASSSGQGASGPLHF. The CDR3 DNA follows: TGCGCCAGCAGCTCCGGACAGGGGGCCTCCGGACCCCTCCACTTT.